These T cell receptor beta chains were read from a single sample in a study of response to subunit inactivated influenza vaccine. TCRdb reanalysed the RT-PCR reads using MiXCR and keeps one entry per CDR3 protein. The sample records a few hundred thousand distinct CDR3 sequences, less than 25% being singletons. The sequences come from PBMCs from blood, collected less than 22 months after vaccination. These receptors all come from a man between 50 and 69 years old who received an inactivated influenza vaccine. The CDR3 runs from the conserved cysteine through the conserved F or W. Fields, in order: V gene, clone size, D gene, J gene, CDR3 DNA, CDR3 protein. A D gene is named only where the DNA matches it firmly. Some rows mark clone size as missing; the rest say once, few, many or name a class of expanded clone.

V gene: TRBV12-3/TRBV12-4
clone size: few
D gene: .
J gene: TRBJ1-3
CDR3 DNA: TGTGCCAGCAGGTTTGGTCGGTGGGGGATCTCTGGAAACACCATATATTTT
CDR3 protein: CASRFGRWGISGNTIYF

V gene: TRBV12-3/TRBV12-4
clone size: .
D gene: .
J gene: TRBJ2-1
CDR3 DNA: TGTGCCAGCAGTTTAGCCGGGACATGGGTGAATGAGCAGTTCTTC
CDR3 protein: CASSLAGTWVNEQFF

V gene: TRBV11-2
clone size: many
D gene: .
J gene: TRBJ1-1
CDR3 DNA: TGTGCCAGCAGCTTAGTGGAGAGGGGCACTGAAGCTTTCTTT
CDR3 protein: CASSLVERGTEAFF

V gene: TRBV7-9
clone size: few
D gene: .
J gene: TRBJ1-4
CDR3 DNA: TGTGCCAGCAGCAACGCACAGGTTCTAGAAGAAAAACTGTTTTTT
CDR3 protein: CASSNAQVLEEKLFF

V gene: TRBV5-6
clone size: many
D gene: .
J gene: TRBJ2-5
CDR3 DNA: TGTGCCAGCAGCTTCACCACCTCGAAGACCCAGTACTTC
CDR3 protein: CASSFTTSKTQYF

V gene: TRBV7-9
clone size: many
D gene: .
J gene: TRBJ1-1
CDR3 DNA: TGTGCCAGCTCACACCGGGTGGGCAACGCTTTCTTT
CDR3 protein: CASSHRVGNAFF

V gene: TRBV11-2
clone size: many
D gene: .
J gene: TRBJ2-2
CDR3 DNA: TGTGCCAGCAGCTCGCAGCGGAACACCGGGGAGCTGTTTTTT
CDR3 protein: CASSSQRNTGELFF

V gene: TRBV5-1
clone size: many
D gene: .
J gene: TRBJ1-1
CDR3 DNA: TGCGCCAGCAGCTTGGGGTCCGGACCTCTAGAAGCTTTCTTT
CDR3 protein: CASSLGSGPLEAFF

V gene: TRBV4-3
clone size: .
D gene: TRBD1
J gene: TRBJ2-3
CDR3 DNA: TGCGCCAGCAGCCAAGCGTGGACAGGAGTCACAGATACGCAGTATTTT
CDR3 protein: CASSQAWTGVTDTQYF

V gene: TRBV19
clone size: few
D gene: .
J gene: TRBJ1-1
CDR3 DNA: TGTGCCAGCAACACAGGGATCGCTGAAGCTTTCTTT
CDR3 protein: CASNTGIAEAFF

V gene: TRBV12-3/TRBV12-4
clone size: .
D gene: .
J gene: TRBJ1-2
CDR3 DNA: TGTGCCAGCAGTGCGCTGCTTACGTGGGGTGTCTATGGCTACACCTTC
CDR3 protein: CASSALLTWGVYGYTF

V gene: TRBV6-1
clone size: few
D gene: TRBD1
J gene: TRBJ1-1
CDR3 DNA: TGTGCCAGCAGCAGACAGGGGGTAACTGAAGCTTTCTTT
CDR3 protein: CASSRQGVTEAFF

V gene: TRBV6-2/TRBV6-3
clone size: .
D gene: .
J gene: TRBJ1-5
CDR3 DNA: TGTGCCAGCAGTTACAATGGGTTTCAGCCCCAGCATTTT
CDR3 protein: CASSYNGFQPQHF

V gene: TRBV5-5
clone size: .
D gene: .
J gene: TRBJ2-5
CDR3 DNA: TGTGCCAGCAGCTTTAATGTAGGTGGAGCTCAAGAGACCCAGTACTTC
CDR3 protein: CASSFNVGGAQETQYF

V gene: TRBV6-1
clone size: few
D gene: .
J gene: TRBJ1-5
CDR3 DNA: TGTGCCAGCAGTAGCGCTGGACCTAGCAATCAGCCCCAGCATTTT
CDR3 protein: CASSSAGPSNQPQHF

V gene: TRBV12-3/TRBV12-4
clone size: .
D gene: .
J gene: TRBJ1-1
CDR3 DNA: TGTGCCAGCAGTCGAACGACTCGGTCGAACACTGAAGCTTTCTTT
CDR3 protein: CASSRTTRSNTEAFF

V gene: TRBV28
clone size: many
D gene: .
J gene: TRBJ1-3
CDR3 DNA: TGTGCCAGCACCTTCTGGGGTTCTGGAAACACCATATATTTT
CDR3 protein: CASTFWGSGNTIYF

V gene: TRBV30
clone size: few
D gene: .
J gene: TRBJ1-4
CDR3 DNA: TGTGCCTGGAGTGTACTTTTGGGGGCCTCTAATGAAAAACTGTTTTTT
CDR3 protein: CAWSVLLGASNEKLFF

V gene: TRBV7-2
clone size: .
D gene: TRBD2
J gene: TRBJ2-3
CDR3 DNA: TGTGCCAGCAGCCGAGCGGGGCCCAGCGGAGATACGCAGTATTTT
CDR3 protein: CASSRAGPSGDTQYF

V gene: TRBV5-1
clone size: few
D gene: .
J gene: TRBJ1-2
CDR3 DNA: TGCGCCAGCCGGGGCGAAGACTATGGCTACACCTTC
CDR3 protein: CASRGEDYGYTF

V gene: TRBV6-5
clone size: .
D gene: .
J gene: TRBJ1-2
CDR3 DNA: TGTGCCAGCAGTTATCTACCCGGGGGATATGGCTACACCTTC
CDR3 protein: CASSYLPGGYGYTF

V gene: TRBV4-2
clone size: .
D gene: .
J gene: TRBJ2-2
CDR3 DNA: TGTGCCAGCAGCCAAGAAGTCTGGGGTCGGGCCGGGGAGCTGTTTTTT
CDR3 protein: CASSQEVWGRAGELFF

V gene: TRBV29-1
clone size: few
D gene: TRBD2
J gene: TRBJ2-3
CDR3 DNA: TGCAGCGCCTCGGGAGGGACAGATACGCAGTATTTT
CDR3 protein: CSASGGTDTQYF

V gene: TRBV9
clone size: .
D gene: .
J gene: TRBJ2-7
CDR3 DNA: TGTGCCAGCAGCGTAGACGCAGGAACTTACGAGCAGTACTTC
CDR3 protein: CASSVDAGTYEQYF

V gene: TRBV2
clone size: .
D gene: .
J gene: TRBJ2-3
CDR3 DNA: TGTGCCAGCAGTATACAGAGCACAGATACGCAGTATTTT
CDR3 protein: CASSIQSTDTQYF

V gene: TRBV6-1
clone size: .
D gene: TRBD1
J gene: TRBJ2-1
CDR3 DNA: TGTGCCAGCAGGGCTACTAGGGGGCCTAACAATGAGCAGTTCTTC
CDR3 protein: CASRATRGPNNEQFF

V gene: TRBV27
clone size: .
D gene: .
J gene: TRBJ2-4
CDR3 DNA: TGTGCCAGCAGTTTAGTGCCCAAAAACATTCAGTACTTC
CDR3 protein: CASSLVPKNIQYF

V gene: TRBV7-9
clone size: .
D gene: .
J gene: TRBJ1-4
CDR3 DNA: TGTGCCAGCAGCTTAGCCGGCTCCAATGAAAAACTGTTTTTT
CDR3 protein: CASSLAGSNEKLFF

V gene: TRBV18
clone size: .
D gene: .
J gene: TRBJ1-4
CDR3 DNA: TGTGCCAGCTCACAGGATGGGGGTGAAAGACTGTTTTTT
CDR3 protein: CASSQDGGERLFF

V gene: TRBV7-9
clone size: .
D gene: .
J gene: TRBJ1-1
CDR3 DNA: TGTGCCAGCAGCCCAACTGCCCCGAACACTGAAGCTTTCTTT
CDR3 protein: CASSPTAPNTEAFF

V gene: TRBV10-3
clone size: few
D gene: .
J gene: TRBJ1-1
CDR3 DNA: TGTGCCATCAGTACAGGACCGAGGAACACTGAAGCTTTCTTT
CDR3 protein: CAISTGPRNTEAFF

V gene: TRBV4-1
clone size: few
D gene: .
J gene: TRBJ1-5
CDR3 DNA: TGCGCCAGCAGCCCAGGGCCCCCGAATCAGCCCCAGCATTTT
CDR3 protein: CASSPGPPNQPQHF

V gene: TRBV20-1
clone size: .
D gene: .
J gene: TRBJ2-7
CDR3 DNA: TGCAGTGCTAGAGAAGTTTCCTACGAGCAGTACTTC
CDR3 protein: CSAREVSYEQYF

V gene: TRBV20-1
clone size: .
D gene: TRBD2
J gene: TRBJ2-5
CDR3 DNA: TGCAGTGCTAGCACCACCCGGACTAGCAGAGAGACCCAGTACTTC
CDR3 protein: CSASTTRTSRETQYF

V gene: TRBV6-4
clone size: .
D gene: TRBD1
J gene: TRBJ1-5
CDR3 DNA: TGTGCCAGCAGTGACTCGGGACAGGGACCTTATAGCAATCAGCCCCAGCATTTT
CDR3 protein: CASSDSGQGPYSNQPQHF

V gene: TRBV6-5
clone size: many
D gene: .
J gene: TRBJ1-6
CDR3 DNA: TGTGCCAGCAGTTACGTGTTCGGGACGGAGAATTCACCCCTCCACTTT
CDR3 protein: CASSYVFGTENSPLHF

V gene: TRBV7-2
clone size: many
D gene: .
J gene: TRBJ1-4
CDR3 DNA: TGTGCCAGCAGCTTGAACCCAATCGGAGCTAATGAAAAACTGTTTTTT
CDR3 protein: CASSLNPIGANEKLFF

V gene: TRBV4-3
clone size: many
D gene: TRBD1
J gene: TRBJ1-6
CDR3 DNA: TGCGCCAGCAGCCAGGACAGGGTTAATTCACCCCTCCACTTT
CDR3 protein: CASSQDRVNSPLHF

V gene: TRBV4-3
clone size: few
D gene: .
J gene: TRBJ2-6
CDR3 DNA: TGCGCCAGCAGCCCTTCCCATGGGGTCACTGGGGCCAACGTCCTGACTTTC
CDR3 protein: CASSPSHGVTGANVLTF

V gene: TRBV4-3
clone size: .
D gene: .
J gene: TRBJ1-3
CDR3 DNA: TGCGCCAGCAGCCGCACACCCGGAAACAGCATATATTTT
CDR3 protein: CASSRTPGNSIYF

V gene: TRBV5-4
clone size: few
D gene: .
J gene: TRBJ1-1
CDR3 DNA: TGTGCCAGCAGCCGGGCGAGTGGCAGGACGAACACTGAAGCTTTCTTT
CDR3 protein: CASSRASGRTNTEAFF

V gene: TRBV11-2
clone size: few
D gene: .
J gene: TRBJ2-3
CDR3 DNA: TGTGCCAGCAGCTTTACGGCAGCAAGCACAGATACGCAGTATTTT
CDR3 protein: CASSFTAASTDTQYF

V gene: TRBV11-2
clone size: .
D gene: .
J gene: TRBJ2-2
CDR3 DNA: TGTGCCAGCAGCCGGATTGGGGTTCTCGGGGAGCTGTTTTTT
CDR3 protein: CASSRIGVLGELFF

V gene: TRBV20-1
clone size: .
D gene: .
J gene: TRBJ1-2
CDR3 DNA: TGCAGTGCGAAGGGTACCGGCTACACCTTC
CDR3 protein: CSAKGTGYTF

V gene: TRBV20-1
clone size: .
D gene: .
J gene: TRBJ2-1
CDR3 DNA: TGCAGTGCTAGAGAGGGGGGGCTAGCGTCTAATGAGCAGTTCTTC
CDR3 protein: CSAREGGLASNEQFF

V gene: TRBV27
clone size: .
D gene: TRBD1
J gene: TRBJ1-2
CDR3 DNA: TGTGCCAGCAGATATACAGGGGATGGCGGCTACACCTTC
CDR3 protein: CASRYTGDGGYTF

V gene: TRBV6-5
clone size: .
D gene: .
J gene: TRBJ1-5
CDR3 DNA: TGTGCCAGCAGTTACTCTGGGGGGCCCCAGCCCCAGCATTTT
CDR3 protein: CASSYSGGPQPQHF

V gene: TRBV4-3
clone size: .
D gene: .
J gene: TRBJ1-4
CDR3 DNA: TGCGCCAGCAGCCAACAGGGCCAGATTAATGAAAAACTGTTTTTT
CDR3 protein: CASSQQGQINEKLFF

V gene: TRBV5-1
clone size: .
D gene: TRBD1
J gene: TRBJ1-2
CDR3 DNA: TGCGCCAGCAGCTCTGGGGCAGGGGGCGACTATGGCTACACCTTC
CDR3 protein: CASSSGAGGDYGYTF

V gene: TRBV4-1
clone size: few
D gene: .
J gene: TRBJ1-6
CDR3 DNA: TGCGCCAGCAGCCAAGGTCAGGCAGGCTATTCACCCCTCCACTTT
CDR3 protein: CASSQGQAGYSPLHF

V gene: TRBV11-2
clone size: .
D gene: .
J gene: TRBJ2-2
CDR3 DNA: TGTGCCAGCAGCTTAGAGGGCGGGGAGCTGTTTTTT
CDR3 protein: CASSLEGGELFF

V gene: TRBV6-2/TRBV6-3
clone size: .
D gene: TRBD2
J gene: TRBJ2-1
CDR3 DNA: TGTGCCAGCAGTTACTCCCAGCGGGGGGCGTACAATGAGCAGTTCTTC
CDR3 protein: CASSYSQRGAYNEQFF